The 31 T cell receptor beta chains below all came from one sample that was sequenced in a study of T cells in Graves' hyperthyroidism and ophthalmopathy. Amplified regions were TCR beta CDR3 sequences from RNA transcripts. TCR CDR3 regions were first amplified by RT-PCR with HTBI primers. TCRdb fed the multiplex PCR reads into MiXCR, producing one record per CDR3 protein. The data show approximately 500,000 distinct CDR3 sequences, around 42% seen once. The sequenced sample was peripheral blood or thyroid tissue (not recorded which). Receptor source: a woman aged 18-29 years with Graves' hyperthyroidism.

This clonotype was seen a few times. The chain joins TRBV4-2 to TRBJ1-3; possibly TRBD1 for D (5 bases). Germline CDR1 reads LGHNA; CDR2 reads YNFKEQ. Trimming removed 0 bases at V and 2 bases at J, with 14 bases between. The CDR3 has 17 residues. Here the CDR3 reads CASSQERSGTTGNTIYF. CDR3 nucleotides: TGTGCCAGCAGCCAAGAAAGGAGTGGGACGACTGGAAACACCATATATTTT.

A note on this clonotype: The junction shows a germline mismatch at one end, possibly a read error. The V call is TRBV2, the J call TRBJ2-7, with 7 bases aligning to TRBD2. The CDR3 length is 12 residues. CDR1 SNHLY and CDR2 FYNNEI come from the germline V gene. CDR3 DNA: TGTGCCAGCAGTGAATTCAGCGGGGAGCTGTACTTC. Its protein product is CASSEFSGELYF.

A word on this clonotype: Because it lacks the conserved phenylalanine or tryptophan at the end, this CDR3 is likely a read error. The V call is TRBV19, the J call TRBJ2-7; possibly TRBD1 for D (6 bases). This CDR3 contains 12 residues. CDR1 LNHDA and CDR2 SQIVND come from the germline V gene (reference sequence). The ends were cut back, 3 bases at V and 6 bases at J, with 9 bases in the middle. The CDR3: CASSIRGGEQYL. The CDR3 DNA reads as TGTGCCAGTAGTATCAGAGGGGGCGAGCAGTACCTC.

Concerning this clonotype: A read error may account for a junction end that differs from germline. The rearrangement uses TRBV7-9 and TRBJ1-2; D may be TRBD1 (5 bases). The CDR3 totals 15 residues. Germline CDR1 is SEHNR and CDR2 is FQNEAQ (reference sequence). CDR3 amino acids: CASSIGTGQSLGHTF. CDR3 bases: TGTGCCAGCAGCATAGGAACAGGACAATCACTTGGCCACACCTTC.

This clonotype was recorded many times. The CDR3 DNA reads TGCAGTGCTAGATTTGGAGGTCAAGGCGGGAGCTACGAGCAGTACTTC. Its protein product is CSARFGGQGGSYEQYF. V usage is TRBV20-1 and J usage is TRBJ2-7, with 7 bases fitting TRBD2. V lost 2 bases, J lost 3 bases, and 13 bases stayed unmatched. The CDR3 covers 16 residues. In germline, CDR1 is DFQATT, CDR2 SNEGSKA (reference sequence).

This clonotype was counted ten times or more. The V and J genes are TRBV6-6 and TRBJ2-5, with 7 bases identical to TRBD2. The length of the CDR3 is 13 residues. Germline V gives CDR1 MNHNY, CDR2 SVGAGI (reference sequence). Unmatched junction bases numbered 11, after V lost 8 bases and J lost 8 bases. The DNA for the CDR3 is TGTGCCAGCTGGAGTAGCGGGTCGGATACCCAGTACTTC. It yields the protein CASWSSGSDTQYF.

This clonotype has only a few counts. The V call is TRBV2, the J call TRBJ2-3; 7 bases map to TRBD1. Germline V CDR1 and CDR2: SNHLY, FYNNEI. V shed 4 bases, J shed 2 bases, and the junction held 3 bases outside the gene matches. This CDR3 has 14 amino acids. The CDR3: CASSGGQFTDTQYF. CDR3 in DNA: TGTGCCAGCAGTGGGGGACAGTTCACAGATACGCAGTATTTT.

This chain uses TRBV10-3 with TRBJ1-1; the match to TRBD1 covers 12 bases. The germline V gene has CDR1 ENHRY and CDR2 SYGVKD. V gave up 7 bases and J gave up 3 bases; unmatched junction bases: 6. The length of the CDR3 is 15 residues. CDR3 DNA sequence: TGTGCCATCACAGCGGGACAGGGGGCCTACACTGAAGCTTTCTTT. Translation: CAITAGQGAYTEAFF.

This clonotype was picked up many times. This sequence joins TRBV6-5 and TRBJ1-1; D gene uncertain. V was clipped by 6 bases and J by 2 bases, with 16 bases between them. The CDR3 sequence is 15 residues long. From germline, CDR1 is MNHEY and CDR2 SVGAGI. CDR3 nucleotides: TGTGCCAGCAGCCATCAGGACTGGGAAAACACTGAAGCTTTCTTT. Protein: CASSHQDWENTEAFF.

The chain recombines TRBV20-1 with TRBJ1-1, with D unresolved. Germline V gives CDR1 DFQATT, CDR2 SNEGSKA (reference sequence). CDR3 size: 14 residues. Trimming pared 2 bases from V and 5 bases from J, leaving 15 bases between. CDR3: CSARPPPGLTEAFF. CDR3 sequence (DNA): TGCAGTGCTAGACCCCCCCCGGGGTTGACTGAAGCTTTCTTT.

This clonotype was picked up a small number of times. The chain recombines TRBV2 with TRBJ2-7, with TRBD2 matching 9 bases. Gene TRBJ2-1 matches the end of the DNA better, so the J call may be wrong. Germline V gene lookup returns CDR1 SNHLY and CDR2 FYNNEI. This CDR3 is 15 amino acids long. The CDR3 is CAREPRSGSGNEQFF. CDR3 bases: TGTGCCAGAGAACCCCGTAGCGGGAGTGGGAATGAGCAGTTCTTC.

In this sample, this clonotype turned up a few times. The CDR3 region has the DNA TGTGCCAGCAGCAGGGGGGACAGGAGCAATCAGCCCCAGCATTTT. As protein: CASSRGDRSNQPQHF. The chain joins TRBV7-6 to TRBJ1-5, with 8 bases fitting TRBD1. Trimming cost V 5 bases and J 1 base; bases outside gene matches: 4. From germline, CDR1 is SGHVS and CDR2 FNYEAQ. This CDR3 is 15 amino acids long.

The chain employs TRBV7-9 and TRBJ2-1; D is possibly TRBD2 (5 bases). CDR3 length equals 13 residues. The germline V gene has CDR1 SEHNR and CDR2 FQNEAQ (reference sequence). Trimming shortened V by 1 base and J by 7 bases, and 8 bases separated the two germline ends. The DNA of the CDR3 is TGTGCCAGCAGCTTAGAGGGAGCGAATGAGCAGTTCTTC. Its protein is CASSLEGANEQFF.

The V and J genes are TRBV29-1 and TRBJ2-7, with 8 bases identical to TRBD1. This CDR3 is built from 12 residues. After removal of 8 bases from V and 5 bases from J, the junction contained 8 bases not matched to a gene. Germline CDR1 reads SQVTM; CDR2 reads ANQGSEA. CDR3 loop: CSSGQGWDEQYF. CDR3 coding DNA: TGCAGCTCAGGACAGGGATGGGACGAGCAGTACTTC.

V gene TRBV7-6 combines with J gene TRBJ2-7; 15 positions match TRBD2. There are 16 residues in the CDR3. The V segment lost 5 bases and the J segment 3 bases; nucleotides outside the gene matches: 5. CDR1 is SGHVS, CDR2 FNYEAQ, per germline. The CDR3 DNA follows: TGTGCCAGCAGCGCCTGGACTAGCGGGAGGGACTACGAGCAGTACTTC. Protein: CASSAWTSGRDYEQYF.

There are many counts of this clonotype. The chain joins TRBV9 to TRBJ1-6; 9 nucleotides align to TRBD1. The CDR3 is 15 residues long. Germline V gene data show CDR1 as SGDLS and CDR2 as YYNGEE. V trimming: 4 bases; J trimming: 8 bases; junction bases outside the gene matches: 7. The CDR3 is CASSPRDREDSPLHF. CDR3 sequence (DNA): TGTGCCAGCAGCCCGAGGGACAGGGAAGATTCACCCCTCCACTTT.

There are many counts of this clonotype. CDR3 DNA: TGCGCCAGCAGCCCCCAGCTGGCTAGCAGGGAGACCCAGTACTTC. Its protein is CASSPQLASRETQYF. The chain links TRBV4-1 to TRBJ2-5, with D perhaps TRBD2 (5 bases). From germline, CDR1 is MGHRA and CDR2 YSYEKL. CDR3 length: 15 residues. Deletions cut 4 bases from V and 5 bases from J, with 17 bases between.

This chain connects TRBV2 to TRBJ2-7; TRBD2 aligns across 12 bases. The end of the DNA fits TRBJ2-1 better, so the J call may be wrong. The CDR3 covers 14 residues. CDR1 and CDR2 (germline): SNHLY, FYNNEI. CDR3 sequence: CASRGTSGRNEQFF. In DNA, the CDR3 is TGTGCCAGCAGGGGGACTAGCGGGCGAAATGAGCAGTTCTTC.

V is TRBV19 and J is TRBJ2-1, with 8 bases fitting TRBD2. V was pared by 5 bases and J by 7 bases, with 4 bases of the junction left unmatched. From germline, CDR1 is LNHDA and CDR2 SQIVND (reference sequence). The CDR3 spans 13 residues. The CDR3 DNA is TGTGCCAGTAGTCAACTAGCGGAGAATGAGCAGTTCTTC. It specifies CASSQLAENEQFF.

The genes are TRBV2 and TRBJ1-5; D remains unclear. There are 16 residues in the CDR3. Germline CDR1 reads SNHLY; CDR2 reads FYNNEI. Trimming removed 3 bases from V and 0 bases from J, with 12 bases in between. The CDR3 here is CASSEGWRASNQPQHF. The CDR3 DNA reads as TGTGCCAGCAGTGAGGGATGGCGGGCTAGCAATCAGCCCCAGCATTTT.

The CDR3 sequence is CASSGTSYNEQFF. CDR3 in DNA: TGTGCCAGCAGTGGGACTAGCTACAATGAGCAGTTCTTC. V gene TRBV2 combines with J gene TRBJ2-5; 7 nucleotides align to TRBD2. The J call may be mistaken, given a closer DNA end match to TRBJ2-1. Germline values: CDR1 SNHLY, CDR2 FYNNEI. This CDR3 is 13 amino acids long.

The rearrangement joins TRBV2 to TRBJ1-6; a weak D match, TRBD1 (5 bases). The V gene lost 7 bases and the J gene lost 8 bases, with 12 bases spanning the gap. The V gene's germline CDR1 is SNHLY and CDR2 FYNNEI. The length of the CDR3 is 13 residues. The CDR3 DNA is TGTGCCAGCAAGGGCAGGGTTGATTCACCCCTCCACTTT. Residues: CASKGRVDSPLHF.

The V call is TRBV29-1, the J call TRBJ2-1; 10 nucleotides align to TRBD2. The CDR3 totals 16 residues. V lost 3 bases, J lost 0 bases, and 5 bases stayed unmatched. In germline, CDR1 is SQVTM, CDR2 ANQGSEA. As DNA, the CDR3 is TGCAGCGTTGAGGGACTAGCGTCTAGCTCCTACAATGAGCAGTTCTTC. It specifies CSVEGLASSSYNEQFF.

The rearrangement joins TRBV7-9 to TRBJ2-1; D gene unclear. This CDR3 is built from 12 residues. Germline V gene sequence: CDR1 SEHNR, CDR2 FQNEAQ (reference sequence). Trimming stripped 6 bases from V and 10 bases from J, with 13 bases between. DNA for the CDR3: TGTGCCAGCAGTAAACTGGCCGGGGAGCAGTTCTTC. This encodes CASSKLAGEQFF. The full variable domain, its missing parts supplied by reference TRBV7-9 and TRBJ2-1, is DTGVSQNPRHKITKRGQNVTFRCDPISEHNRLYWYRQTLGQGPEFLTYFQNEAQLEKSRLLSDRFSAERPKGSFSTLEIQRTEQGDSAMYLCASSKLAGEQFFGPGTRLTVL.

This clonotype was found many times. The J gene is TRBJ1-1, the V gene TRBV9; D is possibly TRBD1 (5 bases). V dropped 3 bases and J dropped 5 bases, with 17 bases sitting between them. This CDR3 has 15 residues. The germline gives CDR1 SGDLS, CDR2 YYNGEE. CDR3 in amino acids: CASSASGFGGTEAFF. CDR3 nucleotide sequence: TGTGCCAGCAGCGCCTCAGGGTTCGGTGGAACTGAAGCTTTCTTT.

Many counts were recorded for this clonotype. The chain combines TRBV27 with TRBJ1-6, with unresolved D. The CDR3 extends over 14 amino acids. Germline loops: CDR1 MNHEY, CDR2 SMNVEV (reference sequence). V was trimmed by 7 bases and J by 8 bases, leaving 15 bases between them. The CDR3 DNA is TGTGCCAGCACCTCTTCCGGCACGGATTCACCCCTCCACTTT. Translating gives CASTSSGTDSPLHF.

The V call is TRBV19, the J call TRBJ2-5, with 12 bases identical to TRBD2. The V gene end was trimmed by 5 bases and the J gene end by 4 bases; junction bases not matched to a gene: 5. Germline-derived CDR1 and CDR2 are LNHDA and SQIVND (reference sequence). There are 15 residues in the CDR3. CDR3 in DNA: TGTGCCAGTAGTCTGTGGACTAGCGGGATAGAGACCCAGTACTTC. Its protein is CASSLWTSGIETQYF.

This clonotype is a singleton in its sample. The V and J genes are TRBV7-2 and TRBJ2-5, with D perhaps TRBD2 (6 bases). Between the trimmed V and J ends, which lost 5 bases and 5 bases, there was a span of 30 bases. The CDR3 has 19 residues. CDR1 and CDR2 (germline): SGHTA, FQGNSA. The CDR3 bases are TGTGCCAGCAGCCCCAAAGGAACGTTGCGGGGCCAGGGTGGGGAGACCCAGTACTTC. Protein: CASSPKGTLRGQGGETQYF.

In its sample, this clonotype was seen many times. J is TRBJ1-6 and V is TRBV5-1; D might be TRBD1 (5 bases). Per germline, CDR1 SGHRS and CDR2 YFSETQ. The CDR3 contains 13 residues. Trimming removed 1 base from V and 10 bases from J, with 9 bases in between. CDR3 bases: TGCGCCAGCAGCTTGCTCAGGGACTCACCCCTCCACTTT. This codes for CASSLLRDSPLHF.

The V and J genes are TRBV5-4 and TRBJ2-7; 11 nucleotides line up with TRBD2. The CDR3 has 16 amino acids. The ends lost 1 base at V and 0 bases at J; junction bases unmatched: 3. Germline loops: CDR1 SGHNT, CDR2 YYREEE (reference sequence). The CDR3 region has the DNA TGTGCCAGCAGCTTGACCACTAGCGGGAGCTCCTACGAGCAGTACTTC. The encoded protein is CASSLTTSGSSYEQYF. Supplemented by reference TRBV5-4 and TRBJ2-7, the full variable domain reads ETGVTQSPTHLIKTRGQQVTLRCSSQSGHNTVSWYQQALGQGPQFIFQYYREEENGRGNFPPRFSGLQFPNYSSELNVNALELDDSALYLCASSLTTSGSSYEQYFGPGTRLTVT.

CDR3 sequence (DNA): TGTGCCAGCAGCTTATCATGGGGGACTGATCAGCCCCAGTACTTC. The encoded protein is CASSLSWGTDQPQYF. This chain uses TRBV7-2 with TRBJ2-5; D may be TRBD2 (6 bases). This CDR3 has 15 residues. Germline V gene sequence: CDR1 SGHTA, CDR2 FQGNSA. V was pared by 2 bases and J by 9 bases, with 19 bases between.